This entry is about one TCR beta chain. Antigen: not known. CDR1 is SEHNR, CDR2 FQNEAQ, per germline (reference sequence). The V end lost 4 bases, the J end lost 0 bases, and 8 bases lay between the germline ends. The CDR3 is made up of 14 amino acids. The record originates from a study of OX40 agonist ivuxolimab in advanced cancers. Study-level information: Patients received ivuxolimab, an agonistic anti-OX40 (CD134) antibody. Study outcomes and limitations: CD8+ T cells (on average) carried more expanded clones than CD4+ T cells. Low normalized clonal expansion also occurred in some nonresponding patients.

This table comes from immunoSEQ multiplex PCR, and its TCRdb copy is limited to in-frame clones, with some not included. The top ten hold 20% to 25% of the sample, which has over 25,000 clones, roughly 83% seen once. The sampling schedule covered blood at baseline, cycle 4 day 1, and cycle 7 day 1. The specimen comprised CD4+ or CD8+ T cells sorted from blood, sampled in a trial of the OX40 agonist ivuxolimab. The rearrangement links TRBV7-9 to TRBJ2-3; D gene ambiguous. The clonotype originates from an adult with an advanced solid tumor such as melanoma, head and neck, liver or kidney cancer. CDR3 loop: CASSSKASTDTQYF. The CDR3 DNA follows: TGTGCCAGCAGCTCCAAGGCTAGCACAGATACGCAGTATTTT.